This passage covers 4 T cell receptor beta chains from one sample sequenced in a study of cytotoxic CD8 clonotypes in ibrutinib-treated CLL. Clones were read by immunoSEQ multiplex PCR, and TCRdb kept only the in-frame ones, dropping some. The table records about 60,000 clones, 45% to 70% of them present only once. The specimen comprised PBMCs, sampled after 24 months of ibrutinib treatment. These receptors originate from a human donor with chronic lymphocytic leukemia.

This clone was detected ten times or more. The chain employs TRBV28 and TRBJ1-5; D gene uncertain. This CDR3 is built from 10 residues. Germline loops: CDR1 MDHEN, CDR2 SYDVKM. V was shortened by 8 bases and J by 5 bases, with 4 bases between the two germline ends. In nucleotides, the CDR3 is TGTGCCAGCGGGGATCAGCCCCAGCATTTT. This codes for CASGDQPQHF.

J is TRBJ2-7 and V is TRBV5-5; D perhaps matches TRBD1 (5 bases). Trimming stripped 2 bases from V and 5 bases from J, with 11 bases between. The CDR3 length is 13 residues. Germline loops: CDR1 SGHKS, CDR2 YYEKEE (reference sequence). This CDR3 reads CASSFTGSNEQYV. The CDR3 DNA follows: TGTGCCAGCAGCTTTACAGGATCCAACGAGCAGTACGTC.

This clone came up a few times. This chain links TRBV10-3 with TRBJ2-7, with TRBD2 as a possible D gene (6 bases). The germline V gene has CDR1 ENHRY and CDR2 SYGVKD. This CDR3 is 14 amino acids long. V dropped 4 bases and J dropped 5 bases, with 15 bases sitting between them. CDR3 DNA: TGTGCCATCAGTGGGGCTCCGGGGGTCAACGAGCAGTACTTC. Amino acid sequence: CAISGAPGVNEQYF.

The chain carries TRBV20-1 and TRBJ2-3; a weak D match, TRBD2 (5 bases). The CDR3 sequence is 11 residues long. CDR1 and CDR2 from the germline V gene are DFQATT and SNEGSKA (reference sequence). V lost 5 bases, J lost 4 bases, and 7 bases lay in between. The CDR3 spells CSAEGSDTQYF. The CDR3 nucleotides are TGCAGTGCTGAGGGTTCAGATACGCAGTATTTT.